This T cell receptor beta chain stems from a study of CD8 T cells in ankylosing spondylitis. Study-wide findings and caveats: With a CD8+ phenotype, disease-linked clones were relatively rare in peripheral blood. Disease-linked clones reportedly concentrated significantly in matched ankylosing spondylitis synovial fluid.

Preparation of TCR beta libraries was done by quantitative 5'-RACE with molecular barcodes. TCRdb analysed the 5' RACE reads with MiXCR anew, one entry per CDR3 protein. The sample carries about 160,000 distinct CDR3 sequences, around 16% recorded once. Trimming stripped 4 bases from V and 5 bases from J, with 10 bases between. CDR1 is MNHEY, CDR2 SVGAGI, per germline. This CDR3 contains 13 residues. At least ten counts were recorded for this clonotype. Its antigen is unknown. The chain uses TRBV6-5 and TRBJ2-3; D might be TRBD1 (5 bases). The receptor was isolated from a male donor with ankylosing spondylitis or in good health (not recorded which). The sequencing input was blood, either unsorted or a sorted T cell fraction (not recorded which). The CDR3 region is CASSSSTGDTQYF. The DNA for the CDR3 is TGTGCCAGCAGTTCCTCCACAGGAGATACGCAGTATTTT.